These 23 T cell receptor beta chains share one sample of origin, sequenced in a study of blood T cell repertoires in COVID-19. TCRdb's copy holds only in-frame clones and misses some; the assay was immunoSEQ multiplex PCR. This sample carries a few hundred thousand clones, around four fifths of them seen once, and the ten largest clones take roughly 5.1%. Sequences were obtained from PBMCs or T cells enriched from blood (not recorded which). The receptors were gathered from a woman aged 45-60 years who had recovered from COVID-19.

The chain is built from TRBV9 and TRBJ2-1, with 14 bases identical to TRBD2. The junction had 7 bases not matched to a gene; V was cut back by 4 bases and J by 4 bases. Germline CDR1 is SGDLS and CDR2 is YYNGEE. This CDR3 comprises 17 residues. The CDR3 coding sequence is TGTGCCAGCAGCATACAGGGACTAGCGGGGGAATACAATGAGCAGTTCTTC. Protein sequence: CASSIQGLAGEYNEQFF.

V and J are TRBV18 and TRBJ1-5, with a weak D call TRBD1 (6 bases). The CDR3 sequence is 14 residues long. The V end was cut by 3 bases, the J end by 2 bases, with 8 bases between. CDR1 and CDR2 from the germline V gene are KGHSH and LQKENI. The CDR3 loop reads CASSPRTGNQPQHF. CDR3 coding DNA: TGTGCCAGCTCACCTAGGACAGGCAATCAGCCCCAGCATTTT.

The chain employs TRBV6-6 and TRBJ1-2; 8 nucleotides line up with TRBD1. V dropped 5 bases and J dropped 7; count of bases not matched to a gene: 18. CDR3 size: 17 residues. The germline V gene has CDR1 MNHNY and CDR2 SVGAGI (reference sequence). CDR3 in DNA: TGTGCCAGCAGTCCCGGACTCGGACAGGGCTCCTCCGGTGGCTACACCTTC. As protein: CASSPGLGQGSSGGYTF.

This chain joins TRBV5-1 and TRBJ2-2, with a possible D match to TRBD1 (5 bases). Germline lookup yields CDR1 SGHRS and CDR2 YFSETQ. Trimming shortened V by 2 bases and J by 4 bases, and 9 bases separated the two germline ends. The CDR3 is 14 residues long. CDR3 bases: TGCGCCAGCAGCTTACAGGCGGTCACCGGGGAGCTGTTTTTT. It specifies CASSLQAVTGELFF.

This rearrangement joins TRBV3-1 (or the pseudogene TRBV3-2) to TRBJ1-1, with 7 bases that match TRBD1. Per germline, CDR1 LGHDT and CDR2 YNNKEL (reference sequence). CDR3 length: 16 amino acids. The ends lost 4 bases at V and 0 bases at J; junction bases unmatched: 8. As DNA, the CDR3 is TGTGCCAGCAGCCGATGGACAGGACAATTGAACACTGAAGCTTTCTTT. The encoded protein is CASSRWTGQLNTEAFF.

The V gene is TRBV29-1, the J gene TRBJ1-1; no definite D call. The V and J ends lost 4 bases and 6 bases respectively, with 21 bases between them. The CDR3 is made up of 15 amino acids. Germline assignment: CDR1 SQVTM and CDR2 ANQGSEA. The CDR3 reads CSVAGGGGVGPEAFF. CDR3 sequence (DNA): TGCAGCGTTGCAGGAGGCGGCGGCGTCGGGCCTGAAGCTTTCTTT.

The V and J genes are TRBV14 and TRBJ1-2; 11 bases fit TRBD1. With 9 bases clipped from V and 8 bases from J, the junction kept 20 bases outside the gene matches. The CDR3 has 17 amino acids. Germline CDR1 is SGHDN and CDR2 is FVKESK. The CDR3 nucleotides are TGTGCCAGTCGGGGCACTTTCCCCGGACAGGGGGCGGAAGGCTACACCTTC. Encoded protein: CASRGTFPGQGAEGYTF.

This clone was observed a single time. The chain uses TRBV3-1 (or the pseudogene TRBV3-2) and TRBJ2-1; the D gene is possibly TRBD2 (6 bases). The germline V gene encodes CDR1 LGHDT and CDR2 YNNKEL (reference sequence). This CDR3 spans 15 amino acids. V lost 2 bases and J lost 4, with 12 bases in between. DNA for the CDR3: TGTGCCAGCAGCCAACGCGGGGTTGGGTACAATGAGCAGTTCTTC. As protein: CASSQRGVGYNEQFF.

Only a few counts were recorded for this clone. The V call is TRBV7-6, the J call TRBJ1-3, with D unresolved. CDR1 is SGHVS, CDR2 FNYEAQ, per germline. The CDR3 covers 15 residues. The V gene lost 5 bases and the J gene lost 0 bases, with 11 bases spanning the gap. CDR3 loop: CASSLMTLSGNTIYF. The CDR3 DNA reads TGTGCCAGCAGCCTGATGACTCTCTCTGGAAACACCATATATTTT.

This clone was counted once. The DNA of the CDR3 is TGTGCCAGCAGTCCGACAGGGTCGAACACTGAAGCTTTCTTT. The encoded protein is CASSPTGSNTEAFF. The chain links TRBV9 to TRBJ1-1; TRBD1 matches at 7 bases. The V gene end was trimmed by 5 bases and the J gene end by 1 base; junction bases not matched to a gene: 5. Germline V gene data show CDR1 as SGDLS and CDR2 as YYNGEE. This CDR3 has 14 amino acids.

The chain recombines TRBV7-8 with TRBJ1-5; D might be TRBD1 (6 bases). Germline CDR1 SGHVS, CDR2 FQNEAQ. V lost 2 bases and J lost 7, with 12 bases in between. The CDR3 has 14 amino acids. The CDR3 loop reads CASSLQQGAQPQHF. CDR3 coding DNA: TGTGCCAGCAGCTTACAACAGGGCGCGCAGCCCCAGCATTTT.

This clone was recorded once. The CDR3 DNA is TGCAGCGTTGGGGGTCCGGGACAGGGCGGGTACGAGCAGTACTTC. Translation: CSVGGPGQGGYEQYF. The chain recombines TRBV29-1 with TRBJ2-7; TRBD1 matches at 9 bases. Per the germline V gene, CDR1 is SQVTM and CDR2 is ANQGSEA. The length of the CDR3 is 15 residues. V was clipped by 4 bases and J by 4 bases; unmatched bases: 11.

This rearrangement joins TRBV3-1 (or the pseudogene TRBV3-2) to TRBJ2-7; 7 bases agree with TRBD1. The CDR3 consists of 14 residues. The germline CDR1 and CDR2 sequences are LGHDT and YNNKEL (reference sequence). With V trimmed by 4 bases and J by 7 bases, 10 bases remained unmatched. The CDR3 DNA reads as TGTGCCAGCAGCCTTTTGACAGGGATGGGGGAGCAGTACTTC. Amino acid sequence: CASSLLTGMGEQYF.

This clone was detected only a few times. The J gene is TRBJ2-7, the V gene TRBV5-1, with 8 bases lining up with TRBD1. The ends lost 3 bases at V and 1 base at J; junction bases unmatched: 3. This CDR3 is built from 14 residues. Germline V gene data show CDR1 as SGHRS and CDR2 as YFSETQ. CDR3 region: CASSWGTGSYEQYF. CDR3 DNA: TGCGCCAGCAGCTGGGGGACAGGTTCCTACGAGCAGTACTTC.

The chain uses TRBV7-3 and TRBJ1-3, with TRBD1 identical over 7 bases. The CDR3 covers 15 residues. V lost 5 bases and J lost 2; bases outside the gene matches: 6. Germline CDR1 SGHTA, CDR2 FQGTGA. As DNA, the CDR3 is TGTGCCAGCAGCCTCGACAGGGTCACTGGAAACACCATATATTTT. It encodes CASSLDRVTGNTIYF.

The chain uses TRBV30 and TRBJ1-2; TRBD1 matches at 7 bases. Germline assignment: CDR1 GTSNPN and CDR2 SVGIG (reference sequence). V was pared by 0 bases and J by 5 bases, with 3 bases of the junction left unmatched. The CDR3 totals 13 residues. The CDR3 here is CAWSVGQLYGYTF. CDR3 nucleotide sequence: TGTGCCTGGAGTGTGGGACAGCTATATGGCTACACCTTC.

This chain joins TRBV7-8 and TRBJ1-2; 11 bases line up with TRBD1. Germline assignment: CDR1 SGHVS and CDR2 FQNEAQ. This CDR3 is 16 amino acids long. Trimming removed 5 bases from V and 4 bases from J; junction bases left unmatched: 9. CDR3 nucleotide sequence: TGTGCCAGCAGCGAAGGACAGGGGGCGCCGGGCTATGGCTACACCTTC. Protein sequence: CASSEGQGAPGYGYTF.

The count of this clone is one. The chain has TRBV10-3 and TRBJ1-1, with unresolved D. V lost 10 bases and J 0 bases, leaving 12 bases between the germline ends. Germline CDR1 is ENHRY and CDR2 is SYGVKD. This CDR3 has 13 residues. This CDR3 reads CATLGSMNTEAFF. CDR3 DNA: TGTGCCACCCTAGGAAGCATGAACACTGAAGCTTTCTTT.

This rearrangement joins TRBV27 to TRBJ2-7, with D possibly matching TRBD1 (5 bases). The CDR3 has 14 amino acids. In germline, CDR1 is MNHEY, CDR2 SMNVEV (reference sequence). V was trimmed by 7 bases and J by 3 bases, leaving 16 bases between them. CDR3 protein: CASMGQGILYEQYF. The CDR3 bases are TGTGCCAGCATGGGTCAGGGTATTCTCTACGAGCAGTACTTC.

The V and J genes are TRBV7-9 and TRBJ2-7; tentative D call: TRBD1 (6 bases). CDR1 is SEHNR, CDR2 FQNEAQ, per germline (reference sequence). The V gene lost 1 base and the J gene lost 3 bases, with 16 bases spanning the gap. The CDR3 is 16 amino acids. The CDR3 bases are TGTGCCAGCAGCTTAGGCAGGGGAATGGGTGGCTACGAGCAGTACTTC. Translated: CASSLGRGMGGYEQYF.

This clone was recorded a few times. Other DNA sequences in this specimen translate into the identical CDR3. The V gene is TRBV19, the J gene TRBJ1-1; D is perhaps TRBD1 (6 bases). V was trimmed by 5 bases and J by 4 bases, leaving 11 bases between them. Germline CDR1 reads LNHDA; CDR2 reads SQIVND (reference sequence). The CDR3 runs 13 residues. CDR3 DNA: TGTGCCAGTAGTGGGCCCAGGGGCACTGAAGCTTTCTTT. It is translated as CASSGPRGTEAFF.

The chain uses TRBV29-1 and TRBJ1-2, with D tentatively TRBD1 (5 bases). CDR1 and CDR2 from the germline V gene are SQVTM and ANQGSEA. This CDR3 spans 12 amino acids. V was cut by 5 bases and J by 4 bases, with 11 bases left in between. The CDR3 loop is CSVLGLIYGYTF. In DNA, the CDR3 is TGCAGCGTTTTGGGACTGATCTATGGCTACACCTTC.

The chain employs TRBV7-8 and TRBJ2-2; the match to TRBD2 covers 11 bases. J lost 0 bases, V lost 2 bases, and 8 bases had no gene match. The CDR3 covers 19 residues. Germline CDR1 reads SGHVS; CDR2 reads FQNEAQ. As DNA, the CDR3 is TGTGCCAGCAGCTTAAAGACTAGCGGGACCGGTACGAACACCGGGGAGCTGTTTTTT. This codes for CASSLKTSGTGTNTGELFF.